This T cell receptor beta chain was recovered during a study of shared T cell receptors in the human thymus. Looked up from germline, CDR1 is SGHDT and CDR2 is YYEEEE. The trim removed 0 bases at V and 7 bases at J, leaving 7 bases unmatched. The CDR3 loop spans 15 amino acids. This clone has a single count. Only in-frame clones appear in the TCRdb table, and some are missing; sequencing was by immunoSEQ multiplex PCR. The sample yields about 380,000 clones, about 95% seen once. The sequence was obtained from a human donor. Sequenced material: thymocytes. The chain uses TRBV5-6 and TRBJ2-1; the match to TRBD2 covers 7 bases. The CDR3 sequence is CASSLVSGAGNEQFF. The CDR3 bases are TGTGCCAGCAGCTTGGTCAGCGGGGCAGGTAATGAGCAGTTCTTC.